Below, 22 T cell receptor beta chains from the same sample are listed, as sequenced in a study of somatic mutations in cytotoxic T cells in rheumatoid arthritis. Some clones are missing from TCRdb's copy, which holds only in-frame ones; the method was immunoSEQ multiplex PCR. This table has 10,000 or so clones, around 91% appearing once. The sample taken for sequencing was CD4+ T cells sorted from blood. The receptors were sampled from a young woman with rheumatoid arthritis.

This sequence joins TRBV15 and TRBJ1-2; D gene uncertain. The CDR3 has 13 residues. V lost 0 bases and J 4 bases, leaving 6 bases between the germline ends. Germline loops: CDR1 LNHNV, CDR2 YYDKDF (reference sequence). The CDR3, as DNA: TGTGCCACCAGCAGAGATCACGGCTATGGCTACACCTTC. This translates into CATSRDHGYGYTF.

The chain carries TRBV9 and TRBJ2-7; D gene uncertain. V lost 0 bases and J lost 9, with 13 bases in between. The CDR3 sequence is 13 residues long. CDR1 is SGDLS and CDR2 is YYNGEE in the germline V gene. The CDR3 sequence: CASSVDPGTGQYF. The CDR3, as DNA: TGTGCCAGCAGCGTAGATCCGGGTACTGGGCAGTACTTC.

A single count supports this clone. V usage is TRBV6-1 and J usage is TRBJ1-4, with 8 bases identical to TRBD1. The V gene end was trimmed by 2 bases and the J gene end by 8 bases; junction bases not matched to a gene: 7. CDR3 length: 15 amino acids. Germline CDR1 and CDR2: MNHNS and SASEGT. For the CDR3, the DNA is TGTGCCAGCAGTGAAATAGGGACAGGAGTCGAAAAACTGTTTTTT. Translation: CASSEIGTGVEKLFF.

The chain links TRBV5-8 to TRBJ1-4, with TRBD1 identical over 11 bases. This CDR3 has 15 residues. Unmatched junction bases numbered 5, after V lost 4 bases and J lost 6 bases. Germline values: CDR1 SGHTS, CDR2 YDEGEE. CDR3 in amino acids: CASSAGQGADEKLFF. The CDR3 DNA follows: TGTGCCAGCAGCGCCGGACAGGGGGCGGATGAAAAACTGTTTTTT.

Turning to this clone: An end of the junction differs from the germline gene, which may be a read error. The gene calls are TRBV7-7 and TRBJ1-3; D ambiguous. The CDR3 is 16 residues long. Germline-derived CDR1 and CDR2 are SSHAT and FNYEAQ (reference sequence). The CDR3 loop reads CASSLAGPSGGNTIYF. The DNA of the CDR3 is TGTGCTAGCAGCTTAGCGGGCCCGAGCGGTGGAAACACCATATATTTT.

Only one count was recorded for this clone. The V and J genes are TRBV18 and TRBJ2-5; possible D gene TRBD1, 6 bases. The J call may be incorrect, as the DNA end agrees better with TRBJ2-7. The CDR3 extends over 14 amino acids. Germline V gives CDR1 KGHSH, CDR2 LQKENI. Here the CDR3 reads CASSPRTGSYEQYF. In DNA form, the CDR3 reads TGTGCCAGCTCACCAAGAACAGGGTCCTACGAGCAGTACTTC.

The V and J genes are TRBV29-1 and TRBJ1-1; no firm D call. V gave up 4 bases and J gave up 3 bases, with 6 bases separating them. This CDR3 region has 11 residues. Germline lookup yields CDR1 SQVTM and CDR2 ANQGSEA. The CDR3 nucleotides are TGCAGCGTTGGACTTTACACTGAAGCTTTCTTT. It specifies CSVGLYTEAFF.

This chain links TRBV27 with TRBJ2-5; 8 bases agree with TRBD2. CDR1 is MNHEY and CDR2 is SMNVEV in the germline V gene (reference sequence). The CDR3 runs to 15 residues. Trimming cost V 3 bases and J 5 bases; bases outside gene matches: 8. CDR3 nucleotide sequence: TGTGCCAGCAGTTTCTGGGCGGGAGGTGATGAGACCCAGTACTTC. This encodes CASSFWAGGDETQYF.

DNA for the CDR3: TGTGCCGCCCCGGGGGAAGCGGGAGGAAGCTACAATGAGCAGTTCTTC. Translating it yields CAAPGEAGGSYNEQFF. The gene calls are TRBV28 and TRBJ2-1, with 9 bases identical to TRBD2. V was pared by 11 bases and J by 3 bases, with 14 bases of the junction left unmatched. This CDR3 region has 16 residues. In germline, CDR1 is MDHEN, CDR2 SYDVKM.

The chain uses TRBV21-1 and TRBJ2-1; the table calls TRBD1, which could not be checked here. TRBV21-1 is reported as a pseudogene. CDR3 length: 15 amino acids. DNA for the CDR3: TGTGCCAGCAGCAAAGGGAGGGGGACAGGGGACTCGCGGTTCTTC. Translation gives CASSKGRGTGDSRFF.

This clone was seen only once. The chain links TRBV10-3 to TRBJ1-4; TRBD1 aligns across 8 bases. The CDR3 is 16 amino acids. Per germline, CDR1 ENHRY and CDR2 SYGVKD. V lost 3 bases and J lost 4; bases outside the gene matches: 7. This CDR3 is CAISEGQGAINEKLFF. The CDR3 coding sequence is TGTGCCATCAGTGAAGGGCAGGGGGCGATTAATGAAAAACTGTTTTTT.

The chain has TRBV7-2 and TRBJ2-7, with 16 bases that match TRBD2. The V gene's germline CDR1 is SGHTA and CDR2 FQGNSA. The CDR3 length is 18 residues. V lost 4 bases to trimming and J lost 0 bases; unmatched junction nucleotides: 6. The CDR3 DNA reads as TGTGCCAGCAGCTACTCCGGGACTAGCGGGGGGGGCTCCTACGAGCAGTACTTC. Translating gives CASSYSGTSGGGSYEQYF. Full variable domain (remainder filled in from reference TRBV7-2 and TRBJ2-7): GAGVSQSPSNKVTEKGKDVELRCDPISGHTALYWYRQSLGQGLEFLIYFQGNSAPDKSGLPSDRFSAERTGGSVSTLTIQRTQQEDSAVYLCASSYSGTSGGGSYEQYFGPGTRLTVT.

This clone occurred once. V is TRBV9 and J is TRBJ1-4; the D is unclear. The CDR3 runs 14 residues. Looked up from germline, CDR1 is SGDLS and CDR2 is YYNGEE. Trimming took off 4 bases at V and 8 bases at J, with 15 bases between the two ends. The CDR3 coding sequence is TGTGCCAGCAGCCTAGGAGGGATCTCGGAAAAACTGTTTTTT. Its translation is CASSLGGISEKLFF.

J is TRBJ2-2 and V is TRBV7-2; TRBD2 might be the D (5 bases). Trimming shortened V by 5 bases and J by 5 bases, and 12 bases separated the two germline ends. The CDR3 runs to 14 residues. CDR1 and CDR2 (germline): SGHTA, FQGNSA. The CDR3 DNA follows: TGTGCCAGCAGCCCGGAGCCGGGGACCGGGGAGCTGTTTTTT. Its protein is CASSPEPGTGELFF.

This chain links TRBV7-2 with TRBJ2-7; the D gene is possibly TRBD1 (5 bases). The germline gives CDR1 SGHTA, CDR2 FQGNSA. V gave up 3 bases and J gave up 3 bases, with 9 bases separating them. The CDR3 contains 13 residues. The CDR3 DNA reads TGTGCCAGCAGCTTTGACAGAAACTACGAGCAGTACTTC. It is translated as CASSFDRNYEQYF. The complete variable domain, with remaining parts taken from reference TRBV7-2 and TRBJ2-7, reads GAGVSQSPSNKVTEKGKDVELRCDPISGHTALYWYRQSLGQGLEFLIYFQGNSAPDKSGLPSDRFSAERTGGSVSTLTIQRTQQEDSAVYLCASSFDRNYEQYFGPGTRLTVT.

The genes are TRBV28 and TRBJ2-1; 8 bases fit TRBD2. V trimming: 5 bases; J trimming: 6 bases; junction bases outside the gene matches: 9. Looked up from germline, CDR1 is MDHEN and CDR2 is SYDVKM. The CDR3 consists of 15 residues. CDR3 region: CASSPPGGSGNEQFF. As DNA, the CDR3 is TGTGCCAGCAGTCCCCCGGGGGGGTCCGGCAATGAGCAGTTCTTC.

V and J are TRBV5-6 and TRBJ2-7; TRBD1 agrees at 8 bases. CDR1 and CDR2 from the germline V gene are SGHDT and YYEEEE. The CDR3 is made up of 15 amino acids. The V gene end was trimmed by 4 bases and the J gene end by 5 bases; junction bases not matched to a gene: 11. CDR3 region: CASSGTDRARNEQYF. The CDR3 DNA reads TGTGCCAGCAGCGGGACGGACAGGGCACGGAACGAGCAGTACTTC.

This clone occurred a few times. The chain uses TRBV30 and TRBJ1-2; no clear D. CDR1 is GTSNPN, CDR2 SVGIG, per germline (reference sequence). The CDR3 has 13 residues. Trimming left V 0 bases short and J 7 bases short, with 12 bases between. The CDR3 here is CAWSVGGNAGYTF. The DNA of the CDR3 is TGTGCCTGGAGTGTCGGAGGGAACGCTGGCTACACCTTC.

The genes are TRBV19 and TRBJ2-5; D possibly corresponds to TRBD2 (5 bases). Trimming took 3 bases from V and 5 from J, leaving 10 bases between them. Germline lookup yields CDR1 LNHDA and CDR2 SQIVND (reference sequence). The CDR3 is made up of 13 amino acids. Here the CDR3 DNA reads TGTGCCAGTAGTATCAACGGGATTGAGACCCAGTACTTC. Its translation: CASSINGIETQYF.

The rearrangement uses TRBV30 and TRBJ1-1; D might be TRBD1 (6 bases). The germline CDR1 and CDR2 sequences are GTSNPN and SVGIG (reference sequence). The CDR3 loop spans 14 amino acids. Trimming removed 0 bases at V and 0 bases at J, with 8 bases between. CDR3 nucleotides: TGTGCCTGGAGTGTAACAGGGTTGAACACTGAAGCTTTCTTT. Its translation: CAWSVTGLNTEAFF.

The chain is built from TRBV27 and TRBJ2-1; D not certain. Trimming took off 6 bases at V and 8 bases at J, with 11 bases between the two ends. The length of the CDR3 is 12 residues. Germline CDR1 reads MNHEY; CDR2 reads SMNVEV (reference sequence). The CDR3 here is CASSTVSHEQFF. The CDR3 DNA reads TGTGCCAGCAGCACAGTCTCCCATGAGCAGTTCTTC.

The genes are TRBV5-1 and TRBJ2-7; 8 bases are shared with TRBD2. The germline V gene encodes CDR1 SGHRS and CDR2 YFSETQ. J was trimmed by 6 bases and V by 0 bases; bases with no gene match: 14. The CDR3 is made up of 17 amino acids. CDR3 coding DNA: TGCGCCAGCAGCTTGGCGGGGTCGGGGGGGAGGCGGTCCGAGCAGTACTTC. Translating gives CASSLAGSGGRRSEQYF.